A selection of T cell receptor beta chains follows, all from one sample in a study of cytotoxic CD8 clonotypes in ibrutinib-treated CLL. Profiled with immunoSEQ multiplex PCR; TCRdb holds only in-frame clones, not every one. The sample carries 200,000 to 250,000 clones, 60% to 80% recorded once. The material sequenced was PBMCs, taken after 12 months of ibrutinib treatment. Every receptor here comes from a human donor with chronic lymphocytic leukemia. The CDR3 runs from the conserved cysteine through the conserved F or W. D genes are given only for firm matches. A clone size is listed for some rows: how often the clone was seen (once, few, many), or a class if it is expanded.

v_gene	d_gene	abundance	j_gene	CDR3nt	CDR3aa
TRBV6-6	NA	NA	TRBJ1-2	TGTGCCAGCAGTTACGAATTGGAGTCCTATGGCTACACCTTC	CASSYELESYGYTF
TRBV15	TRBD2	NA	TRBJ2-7	TGTGCCACCAGCGCCCGTTTAGCGGGAGGGTCCTACGAGCAGTACTTC	CATSARLAGGSYEQYF
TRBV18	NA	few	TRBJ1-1	TGTGCCAGCTCACCAACGACAGCCCTTGAAGCTTTCTTT	CASSPTTALEAFF
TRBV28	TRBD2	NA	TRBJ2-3	TGTGCCAGCAGTCCGATCTTAGCGGGAGAAACCGCAGATACGCAGTATTTT	CASSPILAGETADTQYF
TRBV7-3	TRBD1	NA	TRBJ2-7	TGTGCCAGCAGCTCCGGTCCTCAGACAGGGGGCTACGAGCAGTACTTC	CASSSGPQTGGYEQYF
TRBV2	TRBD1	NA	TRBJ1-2	TGTGCCAGCAGTGTGCGGGACAGGAGCGGTGGCTACACCTTC	CASSVRDRSGGYTF
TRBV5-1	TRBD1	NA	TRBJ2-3	TGCGCCAGCAGCCAGACAGGGGGCATCTCAGATACGCAGTATTTT	CASSQTGGISDTQYF
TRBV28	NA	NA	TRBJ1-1	TGTGCCAGCAGTCCTAATAGGGAAGCTTTCTTT	CASSPNREAFF
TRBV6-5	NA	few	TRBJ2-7	TGTGCCAGCAGCTACGGGAGACAGACCTACGAGCAGTACTTC	CASSYGRQTYEQYF
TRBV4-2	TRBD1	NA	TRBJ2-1	TGTGCCAGCAGCCAAGCTACTTCCGGGACAGGGGACAATGAGCAGTTCTTC	CASSQATSGTGDNEQFF
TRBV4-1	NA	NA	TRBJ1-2	TGCGCCAGCAGCCAAGCTATAGGCACCGTCTATGGCTACACCTTC	CASSQAIGTVYGYTF
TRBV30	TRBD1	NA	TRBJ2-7	TGTGCCTGGAGTGTATGGGGACAGGGGAGCTCCTACGAGCAGTACTTC	CAWSVWGQGSSYEQYF
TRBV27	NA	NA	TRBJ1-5	TGTGCCAGCAGTTCCCGTAAGCGGATCAATAGCAATCAGCCCCAGCATTTT	CASSSRKRINSNQPQHF
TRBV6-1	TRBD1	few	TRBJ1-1	TGTGCCAGCGTCAGGGGGCGCGGGAACACTGAAGCTTTCTTT	CASVRGRGNTEAFF
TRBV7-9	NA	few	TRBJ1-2	TGTGCCAGCAGACAAGACAGTAGCTATGGCTACACCTTC	CASRQDSSYGYTF
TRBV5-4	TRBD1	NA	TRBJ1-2	TGTGCCAGCAGCCCCGGAGACAGGGAAACTGGCTACACCTTC	CASSPGDRETGYTF
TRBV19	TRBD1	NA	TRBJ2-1	TGTGCCAGTAGTCCAAACAGGGGACAGGAGCAGTTCTTC	CASSPNRGQEQFF
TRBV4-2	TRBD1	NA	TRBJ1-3	TGTGCCAGCAGCCCGCGTCCCGGGACAGGGGGAAACACCATATATTTT	CASSPRPGTGGNTIYF
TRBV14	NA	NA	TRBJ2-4	TGTGCCAGCAGCCAAGCTTCGGGGATAGCCAAAAACATTCAGTACTTC	CASSQASGIAKNIQYF
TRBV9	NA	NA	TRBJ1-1	TGTGCCAGCAGCCCAAACCAGAACACTGAAGCTTTCTTT	CASSPNQNTEAFF
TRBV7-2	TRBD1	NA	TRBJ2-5	TGTGCCAGCAGCTGGACAGGGGGGGAGACCCAGTACTTC	CASSWTGGETQYF
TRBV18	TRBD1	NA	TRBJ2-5	TGTGCCAGCTCACTGGGACAGGGAGAGACCCAGTACTTC	CASSLGQGETQYF
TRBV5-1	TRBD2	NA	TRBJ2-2	TGCGCCAGCAGCTTCAGTAAGTTCTACGGGAGGAAACCGGAGGAGCTGTTTTTT	CASSFSKFYGRKPEELFF
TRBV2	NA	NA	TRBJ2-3	TGTGCCAGCTCCGTCATAGCGTTCAGCACAGATACGCAGTATTTT	CASSVIAFSTDTQYF
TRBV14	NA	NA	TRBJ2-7	TGTGCCAGCAGCCAAGATCAGGGGAGGGAGCAGTACTTC	CASSQDQGREQYF
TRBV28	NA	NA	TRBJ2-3	TGTGCCAGCAGTTACGGCAACGGAGATACGCAGTATTTT	CASSYGNGDTQYF
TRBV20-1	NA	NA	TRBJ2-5	TGCAGTGCTAGGCAGGCGGAGACCCAGTACTTC	CSARQAETQYF
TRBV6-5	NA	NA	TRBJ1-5	TGTGCCAGCAGTCGAGTAGGGGGGGATCAGCCCCAGCATTTT	CASSRVGGDQPQHF